A selection of T cell receptor beta chains follows, all from one sample in a study of blood T cell repertoires in COVID-19. The data were produced by immunoSEQ multiplex PCR, yet TCRdb's version contains in-frame clones alone and is incomplete. The sample shows roughly 670,000 clones, over 80% of them seen only once. Sequenced sample: peripheral blood. The source of these receptors is a woman aged 18-30 years with acute or convalescent COVID-19. Both conserved end residues are trimmed from each CDR3. Only some rows state a clone size, as once, few, many or a class for expanded clones.

TRBJ1-1,TRBV24-1,.,ATSDEGLSGTVAF
TRBJ2-7,TRBV3-1/TRBV3-2,.,ASSRRGETYEQY
TRBJ2-7,TRBV7-9,.,ASSKLGQGFYEQY
TRBJ2-1,TRBV27,.,ASSFDLMDEQF
TRBJ2-7,TRBV7-9,.,ASSPRGSYEQY
TRBJ1-5,TRBV27,.,ASRRGTQPQH
TRBJ2-1,TRBV7-2,.,ASRNSGGQYNEQF
TRBJ2-1,TRBV21-1,.,ASSDGGYNEQF
TRBJ2-7,TRBV12-3/TRBV12-4,.,ASSLRGVYEQY
TRBJ2-7,TRBV28,.,ASSFGPNYEQY
TRBJ1-3,TRBV6-2/TRBV6-3,.,ASSYSPGSYSGNTIY
TRBJ1-1,TRBV15,.,ATRVAANTEAF
TRBJ2-1,TRBV4-1,.,ASSPTSGGHNEQF
TRBJ2-6,TRBV6-5,.,ASHSGANVLT
TRBJ2-2,TRBV9,.,ASSGRTDNTGELF
TRBJ2-4,TRBV19,.,ASRKSGGDGLAKNIQY
TRBJ1-1,TRBV7-9,.,ASSPQGLETEAF
TRBJ2-7,TRBV9,.,ASSVDSGYEQY
TRBJ1-2,TRBV12-5,.,ASSQGQPNYGYT
TRBJ1-5,TRBV2,.,ASGPTGGGNQPQH
TRBJ2-4,TRBV5-1,.,ASSADSGGAKNIQY
TRBJ1-5,TRBV24-1,.,ATSDRQYDQPQH
TRBJ2-1,TRBV24-1,.,ATSDSSAPFNEQF
TRBJ2-4,TRBV20-1,.,IQGAKNIQY
TRBJ2-7,TRBV9,.,ASSLSRGAGDEQY
TRBJ1-3,TRBV5-1,.,ASSGLDRNSGNTIY
TRBJ1-6,TRBV30,.,AWSVTDYNSPLH
TRBJ1-6,TRBV9,.,PTPRQGLYDSPLH
TRBJ1-6,TRBV19,.,ASSIGENNSPLH
TRBJ1-4,TRBV6-6,.,ASREGPTNEKLF
TRBJ1-1,TRBV5-4,once,ASSLAAGRHTEAF
TRBJ1-2,TRBV6-5,.,ASIPGRGRDGYT
TRBJ1-5,TRBV18,.,ASSPQGSNNQPQH
TRBJ1-4,TRBV19,.,ASSLPPEKLF
TRBJ1-5,TRBV19,.,ASEHSTGSNQPQH
TRBJ1-1,TRBV3-1/TRBV3-2,.,ASSQESTEAPMNTEAF
TRBJ2-2,TRBV7-9,few,ASSLLQNTGELF
TRBJ1-1,TRBV2,.,ASMPGQPNTEAF
TRBJ2-7,TRBV19,.,ASMTSGRTGSYEQY
TRBJ1-4,TRBV6-1,.,ASSENLGGNEKLF
TRBJ2-2,TRBV6-4,.,ASSPGTGGTGELF
TRBJ1-1,TRBV27,.,ASSFQGTEAF
TRBJ1-5,TRBV19,.,ASKGAAQH
TRBJ2-2,TRBV27,.,ASSLRDRGTLGTGELF
TRBJ1-2,TRBV5-1,.,ASSFNVANYGYT
TRBJ1-2,TRBV4-3,.,ASSQPGTGVGYT
TRBJ1-5,TRBV15,.,ATSRVVEGTGTLNQPQH
TRBJ1-2,TRBV11-2,.,ASSPGVGNGYT
TRBJ2-1,TRBV7-2,.,ASSLVRDNEQF
TRBJ2-7,TRBV9,.,ASSVFTGTYEQY
TRBJ2-7,TRBV29-1,once,SVDSPSPPYEQY
TRBJ2-2,TRBV27,.,ATQTGLVTGELF
TRBJ2-1,TRBV9,once,ASSVTRNEQF
TRBJ2-5,TRBV10-3,.,AISAGTGTETQY
TRBJ2-3,TRBV25-1,.,ASSGPGITDTQY
TRBJ1-1,TRBV30,.,AWNNREKGTEAF
TRBJ2-2,TRBV7-9,.,ASSYDGGGELF
TRBJ1-2,TRBV6-5,.,ASSRGFDGYT
TRBJ1-6,TRBV18,.,ASSPGTGKSPLH